There are many counts of the clone carrying this TCR beta chain. TCRdb used MiXCR to reprocess the RT-PCR reads, holding one entry per CDR3 protein. The sample consists of about 700,000 distinct CDR3 sequences, 11% to 15% of them appearing once. The CDR3 consists of 14 residues. Trimming cost V 4 bases and J 5 bases; bases outside gene matches: 9. CDR1 is SQVTM and CDR2 is ANQGSEA in the germline V gene. The receptor's source is a female donor in good health, serving as a healthy control. V usage is TRBV29-1 and J usage is TRBJ2-5; 8 positions match TRBD2. Sequenced material: memory CD4+ T cells from blood. The CDR3 is CSVGDPKRGETQYF. The CDR3 DNA follows: TGCAGCGTTGGGGACCCGAAGCGGGGGGAGACCCAGTACTTC.